This T cell receptor beta chain was sequenced in a study of cytomegalovirus exposure and HLA in healthy donors. The CDR3 is 14 residues long. Trimming took off 5 bases at V and 0 bases at J, with 7 bases between the two ends. The germline V gene encodes CDR1 MNHEY and CDR2 SMNVEV (reference sequence). Study-level findings and limits: The study recorded 150 to 200 TCR beta chains that were cytomegalovirus-associated. The tendency of first-cohort TCR clusters to co-occur in the 120 or so validation repertoires emerged from a later analysis.

This clone was found once. Its cognate antigen is unknown. The protocol was immunoSEQ multiplex PCR, while the TCRdb copy is restricted to in-frame clones and leaves out a portion. The profile shows 130,000 to 150,000 clones, 89% of them singletons. The TCR sequence derives from a woman aged 18-29 years in good health and CMV-seropositive. The chain uses TRBV27 and TRBJ2-2; perhaps TRBD1 as D (6 bases). The source material was PBMCs. The CDR3 reads CASSQGTNTGELFF. CDR3 nucleotide sequence: TGTGCCAGCAGTCAGGGGACGAACACCGGGGAGCTGTTTTTT.